This T cell receptor beta chain was recovered during a study of T cell responses to AZD1222 COVID-19 vaccine. TCRdb's table, derived via immunoSEQ multiplex PCR, lists solely in-frame clones and lacks some. The sample records about 150,000 clones, less than 95% being singletons. CDR3 length: 18 residues. The germline V and J ends were trimmed by 0 bases and 1 base, with 16 bases remaining between them. Germline CDR1 and CDR2: SGDLS and YYNGEE. Study-wide findings and caveats: The span of vaccine-associated CD4 TCRs extended across spike, with dominance at 160-218 and 743-854.

On this clone: Its antigen remains unknown.

This TCR came from an adult in good health. The chain couples TRBV9 to TRBJ1-4; no clear D. The sequenced sample was peripheral blood, obtained on day 0 of AZD1222 vaccination. For the CDR3, the DNA is TGTGCCAGCAGCGTAGTCGGTAGGAAAGACAAAACTAATGAAAAACTGTTTTTT. Translating it yields CASSVVGRKDKTNEKLFF.